The 19 T cell receptor beta chains in this list originate from one sample, sequenced in a study of cytomegalovirus exposure and HLA in healthy donors. PCR primers comprised 60 Vbeta and 13 Jbeta primers. The protocol was immunoSEQ multiplex PCR, while the TCRdb copy is restricted to in-frame clones and leaves out a portion. This sample carries 75,000 to 95,000 clones, just under 70% of them seen once, and the ten largest clones take under 3%. Sequencing was performed on PBMCs. Every receptor here comes from a man between 50 and 59 years old in good health and CMV-seronegative.

The J gene is TRBJ2-6, the V gene TRBV6-6, with D tentatively TRBD2 (5 bases). The germline V gene has CDR1 MNHNY and CDR2 SVGAGI (reference sequence). This CDR3 is 15 amino acids long. Trimming took 5 bases from V and 2 from J, leaving 10 bases between them. The CDR3 region has the DNA TGTGCCAGCAGTCCCCGGGAAGCTGGGGCCAACGTCCTGACTTTC. It translates to CASSPREAGANVLTF.

DNA of the CDR3: TGCGCCAGCAGCTTGACTCGACAGGGAACAGATACGCAGTATTTT. Translating it yields CASSLTRQGTDTQYF. This chain uses TRBV5-1 with TRBJ2-3; 7 bases map to TRBD1. The CDR3 is 15 amino acids. Trimming took 1 base from V and 3 from J; bases not matched to a gene: 5. The germline V gene has CDR1 SGHRS and CDR2 YFSETQ.

This chain connects TRBV7-2 to TRBJ2-6, with a weak D call TRBD1 (6 bases). Trimming cost V 5 bases and J 0 bases, with 14 bases left between them. Germline V gene data show CDR1 as SGHTA and CDR2 as FQGNSA. This CDR3 is 17 amino acids long. The CDR3 DNA is TGTGCCAGCAGCCTACAGGGTCGAACCTCTGGGGCCAACGTCCTGACTTTC. This sequence encodes CASSLQGRTSGANVLTF.

The chain joins TRBV15 to TRBJ2-3, with D hard to call. Trimming left V 0 bases short and J 6 bases short, with 7 bases between. This CDR3 has 13 residues. In germline, CDR1 is LNHNV, CDR2 YYDKDF (reference sequence). Here the CDR3 DNA reads TGTGCCACCAGCAGAGATTATTTTGATACGCAGTATTTT. As protein: CATSRDYFDTQYF. Using reference TRBV15 and TRBJ2-3 for the parts outside the CDR3, the full variable domain is DAMVIQNPRYQVTQFGKPVTLSCSQTLNHNVMYWYQQKSSQAPKLLFHYYDKDFNNEADTPDNFQSRRPNTSFCFLDIRSPGLGDTAMYLCATSRDYFDTQYFGPGTRLTVL.

CDR3 sequence reads: CASSLYTNYGYTF. CDR3 nucleotides: TGCGCCAGCAGCCTTTACACAAACTATGGCTACACCTTC. The chain couples TRBV5-1 to TRBJ1-2; D not certain. The germline V gene has CDR1 SGHRS and CDR2 YFSETQ. The CDR3 totals 13 residues. V dropped 4 bases and J dropped 2 bases, with 9 bases sitting between them.

This rearrangement joins TRBV5-1 to TRBJ2-7; 12 bases align to TRBD1. V shed 4 bases and J 6 bases; nucleotides not matched to a gene: 8. The germline V gene encodes CDR1 SGHRS and CDR2 YFSETQ. The CDR3 consists of 15 residues. The CDR3 DNA reads TGCGCCAGCAGCCCGGCGGGGACAGGGGGCTTCGAGCAGTACTTC. Its protein product is CASSPAGTGGFEQYF.

V gene TRBV7-2 combines with J gene TRBJ2-5; 12 positions match TRBD1. The ends lost 5 bases at V and 5 bases at J; junction bases unmatched: 3. The CDR3 has 14 residues. Germline-derived CDR1 and CDR2 are SGHTA and FQGNSA. CDR3 nucleotide sequence: TGTGCCAGCAGCCCGGGACAGGGGGCCGAGACCCAGTACTTC. Encoded protein: CASSPGQGAETQYF.

The genes are TRBV5-1 and TRBJ2-7; perhaps TRBD1 as D (6 bases). This CDR3 is built from 17 residues. The V end was cut by 0 bases, the J end by 2 bases, with 18 bases between. CDR1 SGHRS and CDR2 YFSETQ come from the germline V gene. CDR3 amino acids: CASSLAGAVRVAYEQYF. The CDR3 DNA sequence: TGCGCCAGCAGCTTGGCAGGGGCAGTTCGGGTAGCCTACGAGCAGTACTTC.

In this sample, this clone turned up a few times. This chain joins TRBV4-3 and TRBJ1-5; 10 nucleotides agree with TRBD1. Germline CDR1 and CDR2: LGHNA and YSLEER. The V and J ends lost 4 bases and 5 bases, in that order; junction bases with no gene match: 5. The CDR3 consists of 15 residues. CDR3 loop: CASSRLTGGDQPQHF. CDR3 nucleotide sequence: TGCGCCAGCAGCCGTTTGACAGGGGGCGATCAGCCCCAGCATTTT.

The V gene is TRBV10-3, the J gene TRBJ2-3; the match to TRBD2 covers 8 bases. Trimming removed 0 bases from V and 0 bases from J; junction bases left unmatched: 2. Germline V gives CDR1 ENHRY, CDR2 SYGVKD. CDR3 length equals 16 residues. The CDR3 here is CAISESRGGSTDTQYF. The CDR3 DNA sequence: TGTGCCATCAGTGAGTCTCGCGGGGGGAGCACAGATACGCAGTATTTT.

In its sample, this clone was seen once. The V gene is TRBV10-3, the J gene TRBJ1-5, with 7 bases identical to TRBD1. CDR1 is ENHRY and CDR2 is SYGVKD in the germline V gene. The CDR3 covers 14 residues. With 10 bases clipped from V and 8 bases from J, the junction kept 14 bases outside the gene matches. In DNA, the CDR3 is TGTGCCACCGATGAGTGGTTGGACAGGAAGCCCCAGCATTTT. It codes for CATDEWLDRKPQHF.

The V and J genes are TRBV29-1 and TRBJ1-4; the match to TRBD1 covers 9 bases. CDR1 and CDR2 (germline): SQVTM, ANQGSEA. The CDR3 sequence is 12 residues long. V was clipped by 6 bases and J by 5 bases; unmatched bases: 1. The CDR3 here is CSVGQGNEKLFF. The CDR3 DNA sequence: TGCAGCGTGGGACAGGGCAATGAAAAACTGTTTTTT.

The V gene is TRBV5-1, the J gene TRBJ2-5; 7 bases align to TRBD2. In germline, CDR1 is SGHRS, CDR2 YFSETQ. The CDR3 is 17 residues long. Trimming removed 1 base from V and 1 base from J; junction bases left unmatched: 10. CDR3 bases: TGCGCCAGCAGCTTGCAGTTGCGGGGGTTGATCCAAGAGACCCAGTACTTC. Translation gives CASSLQLRGLIQETQYF.

The CDR3 loop reads CASSLDGLAGVGNEQFF. The CDR3 nucleotides read TGTGCCAGCAGCTTGGATGGGCTAGCGGGAGTTGGAAATGAGCAGTTCTTC. V gene TRBV5-4 combines with J gene TRBJ2-1; TRBD2 aligns across 10 bases. Per the germline V gene, CDR1 is SGHNT and CDR2 is YYREEE (reference sequence). The length of the CDR3 is 17 residues. J gave up 7 bases and V 0 bases, and 10 bases lay outside the gene matches.

CDR3 loop: CASSESGWPSYEQYV. CDR3 DNA: TGTGCCAGCAGTGAATCAGGCTGGCCCTCCTACGAGCAGTACGTC. The chain links TRBV25-1 to TRBJ2-7; D is unclear. Germline CDR1 is MGHDK and CDR2 is SYGVNS. Trimming left V 1 base short and J 0 bases short, with 10 bases between. The CDR3 extends over 15 amino acids.

This chain links TRBV6-5 with TRBJ2-5, with D maybe TRBD1 (5 bases). Germline V gene data show CDR1 as MNHEY and CDR2 as SVGAGI. The CDR3 covers 14 residues. The ends were cut back, 2 bases at V and 2 bases at J, with 9 bases in the middle. The CDR3 coding sequence is TGTGCCAGCAGTTACGGACATAATCAAGAGACCCAGTACTTC. Its translation: CASSYGHNQETQYF.

V usage is TRBV5-1 and J usage is TRBJ2-3, with D possibly being TRBD2 (6 bases). The CDR3 consists of 15 residues. CDR1 SGHRS and CDR2 YFSETQ come from the germline V gene. V was clipped by 0 bases and J by 0 bases, with 8 bases between them. The chain's CDR3 is CASSLVLASTDTQYF. The CDR3 region has the DNA TGCGCCAGCAGCTTGGTGCTAGCGAGCACAGATACGCAGTATTTT.

This clone was seen only a few times. This chain uses TRBV5-1 with TRBJ2-2; 9 positions match TRBD1. The V gene's germline CDR1 is SGHRS and CDR2 YFSETQ. The CDR3 is made up of 16 amino acids. J was trimmed by 3 bases and V by 3 bases; bases with no gene match: 6. The CDR3 coding sequence is TGCGCCAGCAGCTGGAACGGACAGGGGTACACCGGGGAGCTGTTTTTT. Protein product: CASSWNGQGYTGELFF.

The CDR3 sequence: CASSLSPQGRQETQYF. The CDR3 coding sequence is TGTGCCAGCAGCTTGTCCCCACAGGGGCGGCAAGAGACCCAGTACTTC. J is TRBJ2-5 and V is TRBV5-6; 7 positions agree with TRBD1. CDR3 length equals 16 residues. From germline, CDR1 is SGHDT and CDR2 YYEEEE. The J segment lost 2 bases and the V segment lost 1 base, leaving 8 bases of the junction unmatched.